Following are 9 T cell receptor beta chains from one sample sequenced in a study of T cell responses to AZD1222 COVID-19 vaccine (dated by TCRdb to about 2021). The time point label, as the study defines it: baseline before first vaccination. The library was generated by the immunoSEQ multiplex PCR assay. In TCRdb, the immuneACCESS table is reduced to in-frame sequences with V and J assigned. These tables do not hold every clone; where another copy was compared, an unresolved V gene accounts for under half, and the others remain unexplained. Recorded for this sample are about 160,000 clones; roughly nine tenths of them occurred a single time. 1.9% of the sample rests with the top ten. Sample: peripheral blood, taken on day 0 of AZD1222 vaccination. These receptors originate from an adult in good health.

The rearrangement uses TRBV4-3 and TRBJ1-2, with 10 bases that match TRBD1. CDR3 length equals 16 residues. Unmatched junction bases numbered 10, after V lost 4 bases and J lost 5 bases. Germline values: CDR1 LGHNA, CDR2 YSLEER. This CDR3 is CASSRKAGTGAYGYTF. In DNA, the CDR3 is TGCGCCAGCAGCCGGAAAGCTGGGACAGGGGCTTATGGCTACACCTTC.

This chain uses TRBV7-9 with TRBJ1-1; the D is unclear. The CDR3 is 15 residues long. Looked up from germline, CDR1 is SEHNR and CDR2 is FQNEAQ (reference sequence). Trimming cost V 0 bases and J 2 bases, with 10 bases left between them. CDR3 loop: CASSLAFGSNTEAFF. DNA of the CDR3: TGTGCCAGCAGCTTAGCATTCGGTTCTAACACTGAAGCTTTCTTT.

This clone was seen once. This chain links TRBV5-6 with TRBJ2-1, with a tentative D call TRBD1 (6 bases). Germline V gene lookup returns CDR1 SGHDT and CDR2 YYEEEE. Trimming took off 2 bases at V and 8 bases at J, with 8 bases between the two ends. The CDR3 sequence is 12 residues long. The DNA for the CDR3 is TGTGCCAGCAGCTTCGCAGGGGATGAGCAGTTCTTC. Translation gives CASSFAGDEQFF.

J is TRBJ1-4 and V is TRBV9; 8 bases are shared with TRBD1. The trim removed 3 bases at V and 4 bases at J, leaving 2 bases unmatched. The CDR3 is 14 residues long. Germline V gene data show CDR1 as SGDLS and CDR2 as YYNGEE. The CDR3: CASSATGGNEKLFF. DNA of the CDR3: TGTGCCAGCAGCGCCACAGGGGGTAATGAAAAACTGTTTTTT.

The chain links TRBV30 to TRBJ1-3, with 9 bases that match TRBD1. With 2 bases clipped from V and 4 bases from J, the junction kept 6 bases outside the gene matches. The CDR3 totals 15 residues. Germline lookup yields CDR1 GTSNPN and CDR2 SVGIG (reference sequence). CDR3 nucleotides: TGTGCCTGGAGTACAGGGGGCGCGAAAGGAAACACCATATATTTT. Translation: CAWSTGGAKGNTIYF.

This chain joins TRBV12-3 or TRBV12-4 and TRBJ1-1; a weak D match, TRBD1 (5 bases). This CDR3 has 9 amino acids. Between the trimmed V and J ends, which lost 11 bases and 10 bases, there was a span of 11 bases. The CDR3 spells CASGGGAFF. The CDR3 coding sequence is TGTGCCTCGGGGGGTGGAGCTTTCTTT.

V gene TRBV6-2 or TRBV6-3 combines with J gene TRBJ2-7, with 7 bases matching TRBD1. The CDR3 spans 13 residues. Trimming took 5 bases from V and 2 from J; bases not matched to a gene: 3. Germline-derived CDR1 and CDR2 are MNHEY and SVGEGT. The CDR3 protein is CASSRQGPYEQYF. In DNA form, the CDR3 reads TGTGCCAGCAGTCGACAGGGTCCCTACGAGCAGTACTTC.

The V gene is TRBV7-2, the J gene TRBJ2-1; 9 nucleotides match TRBD1. This CDR3 has 15 amino acids. J lost 8 bases, V lost 0 bases, and 5 bases had no gene match. The germline V gene encodes CDR1 SGHTA and CDR2 FQGNSA. CDR3 coding DNA: TGTGCCAGCAGCTTAGCCGGGACAGGGAACCATGAGCAGTTCTTC. Translating gives CASSLAGTGNHEQFF.

The rearrangement joins TRBV30 to TRBJ2-3, with 10 bases aligning to TRBD2. The CDR3 runs to 14 residues. Germline CDR1 is GTSNPN and CDR2 is SVGIG (reference sequence). V lost 1 base and J lost 7; bases outside the gene matches: 5. CDR3 region: CAWSALAGTYTQYF. The DNA for the CDR3 is TGTGCCTGGAGTGCACTAGCGGGGACATATACGCAGTATTTT.